The clone carrying this TCR beta chain occurred once. The data were taken from a study of blood T cell repertoires in COVID-19. About the study: Both acute and convalescent COVID-19 samples were obtained from the United States, Italy and Spain. T cells, B-cell-depleted T cells, or PBMCs supplied cDNA or gDNA.

As handled by the study authors: Reference gene primer amplification gave estimated nucleated cell counts. Sequencing was performed with immunoSEQ multiplex PCR; in TCRdb, only in-frame clones are kept and a portion is missing. V and J calls plus clone size are reproduced from that table; the DNA served to infer D and trimming. The table lists 270,000 or so clones, 89% of them singletons. The germline V gene encodes CDR1 SGHRS and CDR2 YFSETQ. This CDR3 has 14 residues. Trimming left V 4 bases short and J 4 bases short, with 14 bases between. The sequenced material came from peripheral blood. The clonotype originates from a woman between 40 and 50 years old who had recovered from COVID-19. The genes are TRBV5-1 and TRBJ1-1; D unresolved. The CDR3: CASSPGEVGTEAFF. CDR3 bases: TGCGCCAGCAGCCCCGGGGAGGTAGGCACTGAAGCTTTCTTT.